The 12 T cell receptor beta chains given below trace back to one sample, sequenced in a study of T cell changes during pregnancy in multiple sclerosis. Generated by immunoSEQ multiplex PCR, the TCRdb table keeps only in-frame clones and is missing some. The data show around 50,000 clones, 85% to 90% seen once. Sequencing used peripheral blood from another person, used as feeder cells. Receptors originate from a human donor whose cells served as feeder cells for cultures in a pregnancy study.

The chain links TRBV4-2 to TRBJ1-6; unclear D gene. V was clipped by 2 bases and J by 7 bases, with 12 bases between them. This CDR3 is built from 15 residues. Germline values: CDR1 LGHNA, CDR2 YNFKEQ. The chain's CDR3 is CASSQSWAQNSPLHF. DNA for the CDR3: TGTGCCAGCAGCCAAAGTTGGGCCCAGAATTCACCCCTCCACTTT.

The chain carries TRBV6-5 and TRBJ2-3, with 7 bases identical to TRBD2. CDR3 length: 14 amino acids. The V segment lost 6 bases and the J segment 1 base; nucleotides outside the gene matches: 4. The germline V gene encodes CDR1 MNHEY and CDR2 SVGAGI. This CDR3 is CASRGLRGTDTQYF. CDR3 nucleotide sequence: TGTGCCAGCAGGGGACTAAGAGGCACAGATACGCAGTATTTT.

The V and J genes are TRBV5-6 and TRBJ1-2; 8 nucleotides align to TRBD1. CDR1 is SGHDT and CDR2 is YYEEEE in the germline V gene. With 0 bases clipped from V and 6 bases from J, the junction kept 4 bases outside the gene matches. The CDR3 spans 14 residues. CDR3 sequence: CASSLVDREDGYTF. In DNA form, the CDR3 reads TGTGCCAGCAGCTTGGTGGACAGGGAGGATGGCTACACCTTC.

The rearrangement joins TRBV7-8 to TRBJ1-2; D gene unclear. This CDR3 contains 14 residues. Trimming pared 2 bases from V and 4 bases from J, leaving 11 bases between. Per the germline V gene, CDR1 is SGHVS and CDR2 is FQNEAQ. The CDR3 loop is CASSLIGKFYGYTF. As DNA, the CDR3 is TGTGCCAGCAGCTTAATTGGGAAGTTCTATGGCTACACCTTC.

CDR3 in amino acids: CASSSPHGYTF. The CDR3 nucleotides read TGTGCCAGCAGCTCCCCTCATGGCTACACCTTC. The chain employs TRBV7-9 and TRBJ1-2; D is unclear. CDR1 is SEHNR, CDR2 FQNEAQ, per germline (reference sequence). The CDR3 is 11 residues long. With 4 bases removed from V and 6 bases from J, the gap between germline ends came to 6 bases.

The chain carries TRBV10-3 and TRBJ2-3; 8 nucleotides line up with TRBD2. The CDR3 length is 14 residues. Trimming at V came to 3 bases and at J to 8 bases, leaving 7 bases not matched to a gene. The V gene's germline CDR1 is ENHRY and CDR2 SYGVKD. CDR3 sequence: CAISDRSGDPTQYF. The CDR3 bases are TGTGCCATCAGTGACCGTAGCGGGGATCCTACGCAGTATTTT.

This clone was seen once. The rearrangement joins TRBV4-2 to TRBJ1-4; D is undetermined. CDR3 length: 15 amino acids. Germline V CDR1 and CDR2: LGHNA, YNFKEQ. V lost 4 bases to trimming and J lost 0 bases, with 9 bases between them. The CDR3 reads CASSPATTTNEKLFF. The CDR3 DNA follows: TGTGCCAGCAGCCCCGCGACAACAACTAATGAAAAACTGTTTTTT.

This rearrangement joins TRBV29-1 to TRBJ2-2, with 10 nucleotides matching TRBD1. Germline lookup yields CDR1 SQVTM and CDR2 ANQGSEA. The V and J ends lost 6 bases and 6 bases, in that order; junction bases with no gene match: 10. The CDR3 totals 15 residues. CDR3 bases: TGCAGCGTGGCCTTGGGGACAGGGGTGGCCGGGGAGCTGTTTTTT. Translating gives CSVALGTGVAGELFF.

This rearrangement joins TRBV4-2 to TRBJ2-3; the match to TRBD1 covers 10 bases. V was pared by 0 bases and J by 6 bases, with 6 bases of the junction left unmatched. In germline, CDR1 is LGHNA, CDR2 YNFKEQ. CDR3 length: 16 amino acids. The CDR3 reads CASSQEFRQGADTQYF. In nucleotides, the CDR3 is TGTGCCAGCAGCCAAGAATTTCGACAGGGGGCCGATACGCAGTATTTT.

The chain has TRBV20-1 and TRBJ2-1; D possibly matches TRBD1 or TRBD2 (5 bases each). V lost 5 bases and J lost 6, with 8 bases in between. CDR1 DFQATT and CDR2 SNEGSKA come from the germline V gene (reference sequence). The CDR3 extends over 11 amino acids. The CDR3 protein is CSAYGGNEQFF. The DNA for the CDR3 is TGCAGTGCTTATGGGGGCAATGAGCAGTTCTTC.

The J gene is TRBJ2-5, the V gene TRBV7-9, with D hard to call. V was shortened by 1 base and J by 2 bases, with 11 bases between the two germline ends. This CDR3 region has 15 residues. Germline values: CDR1 SEHNR, CDR2 FQNEAQ (reference sequence). The CDR3: CASSLDRQKQETQYF. CDR3 nucleotides: TGTGCCAGCAGCTTAGACCGGCAGAAACAAGAGACCCAGTACTTC.

V and J are TRBV12-5 and TRBJ2-3; no reliable D call. The CDR3 runs 12 residues. V shed 7 bases and J shed 3 bases, with 8 bases lying between them. Looked up from germline, CDR1 is LGHNT and CDR2 is FRNRAP. The CDR3 nucleotides read TGTGCTAGTGCCACTCGAACAGATACGCAGTATTTT. Encoded protein: CASATRTDTQYF.